Described below is a single T cell receptor beta chain sequence and its context. The specificity of this receptor is unknown. Base qualities were left out, and no much larger clone turns up one base away. This sample was taken from a study of blood T cell repertoires in COVID-19 (dated by TCRdb to 2018 to 2021). About the study as a whole: Samples covering the acute and convalescent phases of COVID-19 were provided by collaborators in the United States, Italy and Spain. The prospective study material was composed of cDNA or gDNA derived from T cells, B-cell-depleted T cells, or PBMCs. Deeply sampled blood TCRbeta repertoires from subjects exposed to, actively infected with, or recovered from COVID-19 were included in the dataset. The repertoires were made available in a free public database intended to serve as a resource for research on the immune response to SARS-CoV-2. Samples came from the ongoing ImmuneRACE study (first 160 participants) plus 1,254 subjects from 6 global collaborators. The sample metadata nearly always contained a de-identified subject ID, COVID-19 status, age in years and sex. Where available, HLA class I and class II types were obtained from metadata supplied by the sample provider rather than from assay-based typing. Paper-wide results and their limitations: The amount of clinical and demographic metadata varied by source and participant and was provided uncurated.

The collaborating institutions used their own protocols to collect whole blood in K2EDTA tubes. For TCRbeta analysis, collaborators shipped samples as frozen whole blood, isolated PBMCs, or DNA extracted from either of those sample types. The immunoSEQ Assay, a bias-controlled multiplex PCR, was used to amplify TCRbeta CDR3 regions from genomic DNA. The source study handled its data this way. The number of nucleated cells in each sample was estimated by amplification of reference gene primers within the assay. Sequence reads were collapsed and filtered to measure the absolute abundance of every unique TCRbeta CDR3 rearrangement. For each sample, productive Simpson clonality was calculated as the square root of Simpson's diversity index across productive rearrangements. This is the immuneACCESS table as TCRdb keeps it, with only in-frame sequences that have V and J called. A part of the clones is gone; compared with another copy, unresolved V genes explain less than half, and the rest is unexplained. The DNA gave D and trimming, while V, J and clone size come from that table. The sample records tens of thousands of clones, around 80% of which are singletons. The ten biggest clones cover less than 10% of the sample.

The CDR3 measures 14 amino acids from cysteine to phenylalanine. Kept here is only the CDR3 DNA, which spans 42 bases and is read in frame from base 1. CDR1 and CDR2 were assigned from the germline V gene as SGHTA and FQGNSA. V has 5 bases trimmed and J has 7 bases trimmed; junction bases matching no gene number 10. The receptor was isolated from a human donor in a cohort sampled during active COVID-19. Input material: peripheral blood. The V and J segments used are TRBV7-2 and TRBJ2-7; a stretch of 8 junction bases matches TRBD2. The bases are TGTGCCAGCAGCGGGGGGCTAGCGGGTAGGGAGCAGTACTTC. It translates to CASSGGLAGREQYF.